Presented here are 20 T cell receptor beta chains from one specimen sequenced in a study of T cell repertoires in cytomegalovirus infection. TCRdb re-called the reads through MiXCR, storing one row per CDR3 protein. Of some 120,000 distinct CDR3 sequences detected, 25% to 35% appear once; the ten largest clones hold roughly 50%. What these receptors recognize is not known. The material was CD8+ T cells from cultured PBMCs, obtained from culture after CMV antigen stimulation. The receptors here all came from a human donor in good health (CMV status not recorded). Some clones in this sample may be carry-over from other donors' samples.

V gene TRBV10-3 combines with J gene TRBJ1-2, with D unclear. CDR3 length: 17 amino acids. Trimming shortened V by 0 bases and J by 2 bases, and 16 bases separated the two germline ends. Germline CDR1 reads ENHRY; CDR2 reads SYGVKD. The CDR3 spells CAISESRRGVLNYGYTF. DNA for the CDR3: TGTGCCATCAGTGAGTCGAGACGGGGAGTCCTCAACTATGGCTACACCTTC.

The CDR3 nucleotides read TGTGCCAGCAGCTTAGTCCCCATCACTGAAGCTTTCTTT. Translated, it gives CASSLVPITEAFF. The genes are TRBV7-9 and TRBJ1-1; no firm D call. From germline, CDR1 is SEHNR and CDR2 FQNEAQ (reference sequence). Trimming removed 1 base from V and 4 bases from J, with 7 bases in between. The CDR3 has 13 residues.

This clonotype was counted at least ten times. The chain is built from TRBV7-2 and TRBJ2-5, with 7 bases matching TRBD2. The junction had 7 bases not matched to a gene; V was cut back by 5 bases and J by 4 bases. CDR1 SGHTA and CDR2 FQGNSA come from the germline V gene. CDR3 length equals 14 residues. The CDR3 loop is CASSPAAGVETQYF. The DNA of the CDR3 is TGTGCCAGCAGCCCAGCCGCGGGGGTAGAGACCCAGTACTTC.

This clonotype was counted only a few times. The chain employs TRBV13 and TRBJ1-5; a possible D gene is TRBD1 (5 bases). CDR1 is PRHDT, CDR2 FYEKMQ, per germline (reference sequence). The CDR3 loop spans 14 amino acids. V lost 0 bases to trimming and J lost 6 bases, with 9 bases between them. This chain's CDR3 is CASSLGGRGQPQHF. The CDR3 DNA follows: TGTGCCAGCAGCTTAGGGGGTAGGGGTCAGCCCCAGCATTTT.

V is TRBV7-9 and J is TRBJ2-1, with a tentative D call TRBD2 (5 bases). This CDR3 has 15 residues. The germline V and J ends were trimmed by 3 bases and 0 bases, with 9 bases remaining between them. Germline-derived CDR1 and CDR2 are SEHNR and FQNEAQ (reference sequence). DNA of the CDR3: TGTGCCAGCAGCTTGGGAGTTAGCTCCTACAATGAGCAGTTCTTC. This codes for CASSLGVSSYNEQFF.

The chain joins TRBV7-6 to TRBJ2-5; 10 bases align to TRBD1. V was pared by 4 bases and J by 2 bases, with 7 bases of the junction left unmatched. The germline V gene encodes CDR1 SGHVS and CDR2 FNYEAQ. The CDR3 extends over 16 amino acids. CDR3 region: CASSSGQGGPQETQYF. The CDR3 region has the DNA TGTGCCAGCAGCTCAGGACAGGGGGGACCACAAGAGACCCAGTACTTC.

V is TRBV5-5 and J is TRBJ1-2; D remains ambiguous. Deletions cut 0 bases from V and 7 bases from J, with 16 bases between. The CDR3 runs to 15 residues. The germline gives CDR1 SGHKS, CDR2 YYEKEE (reference sequence). CDR3 nucleotide sequence: TGTGCCAGCAGCTTGGTGGGGTCCTCGGGTTTTGGCTACACCTTC. Its protein is CASSLVGSSGFGYTF.

The gene calls are TRBV12-3 or TRBV12-4 and TRBJ1-5; D uncertain. V gave up 6 bases and J gave up 7 bases, with 16 bases separating them. The CDR3 sequence is 14 residues long. CDR3 bases: TGTGCCAGCAGCAAAGCAGGTCCAGCCCAGCCCCAGCATTTT. Translating gives CASSKAGPAQPQHF.

Ten or more counts support this clonotype. The chain uses TRBV7-2 and TRBJ2-7, with a tentative D call TRBD2 (5 bases). This CDR3 has 16 amino acids. V was pared by 1 base and J by 7 bases, with 20 bases between. CDR1 is SGHTA, CDR2 FQGNSA, per germline. CDR3 loop: CASSLVHSDSHLEQYF. The CDR3 region has the DNA TGTGCCAGCAGCTTAGTGCATTCGGACTCGCATCTAGAGCAGTACTTC.

The chain uses TRBV12-3 or TRBV12-4 and TRBJ1-4; D perhaps matches TRBD1 (5 bases). Between the trimmed V and J ends, which lost 3 bases and 6 bases, there was a span of 17 bases. This CDR3 has 16 amino acids. The CDR3 sequence is CASSLWAGPLDEKLFF. In DNA, the CDR3 is TGTGCCAGCAGTTTGTGGGCGGGACCGTTGGATGAAAAACTGTTTTTT.

The chain employs TRBV13 and TRBJ1-2, with TRBD1 identical over 8 bases. There are 15 residues in the CDR3. V shed 2 bases and J 8 bases; nucleotides not matched to a gene: 10. Germline CDR1 PRHDT, CDR2 FYEKMQ (reference sequence). The CDR3 DNA is TGTGCCAGCAGCTTAACCCGCAGGGGGCAAGGCGGCTACACCTTC. It encodes CASSLTRRGQGGYTF.

The rearrangement links TRBV12-3 or TRBV12-4 to TRBJ2-1; 9 bases align to TRBD1. J was trimmed by 4 bases and V by 2 bases; bases with no gene match: 12. This CDR3 is 18 amino acids long. CDR3 residues: CASSLTYSDRGFYNEQFF. In DNA, the CDR3 is TGTGCCAGCAGTTTAACGTATTCGGACAGGGGATTTTACAATGAGCAGTTCTTC.

The chain is built from TRBV4-1 and TRBJ1-1, with 8 bases identical to TRBD1. Germline CDR1 MGHRA, CDR2 YSYEKL. CDR3 length: 15 residues. Unmatched junction bases numbered 2, after V lost 0 bases and J lost 2 bases. The chain's CDR3 is CASSQEPGGNTEAFF. For the CDR3, the DNA is TGCGCCAGCAGCCAAGAACCAGGGGGCAACACTGAAGCTTTCTTT.

The sample holds a few counts of this clonotype. The V call is TRBV6-5, the J call TRBJ1-2; the D is unclear. Trimming took off 0 bases at V and 5 bases at J, with 10 bases between the two ends. CDR1 and CDR2 from the germline V gene are MNHEY and SVGAGI. The CDR3 totals 14 residues. This chain's CDR3 is CASSYSASEYGYTF. In DNA, the CDR3 is TGTGCCAGCAGTTACTCCGCGTCCGAGTATGGCTACACCTTC.

This clonotype was seen many times. The chain recombines TRBV7-8 with TRBJ2-1; 7 bases match TRBD1. Germline V gene lookup returns CDR1 SGHVS and CDR2 FQNEAQ. With 5 bases clipped from V and 8 bases from J, the junction kept 15 bases outside the gene matches. The CDR3 runs 16 residues. The CDR3 here is CASSQPGQSLVDEQFF. The CDR3 DNA sequence: TGTGCCAGCAGCCAGCCGGGACAGTCCCTTGTCGATGAGCAGTTCTTC. The whole variable domain, remainder taken from reference TRBV7-8 and TRBJ2-1, is GAGVSQSPRYKVAKRGQDVALRCDPISGHVSLFWYQQALGQGPEFLTYFQNEAQLDKSGLPSDRFFAERPEGSVSTLKIQRTQQEDSAVYLCASSQPGQSLVDEQFFGPGTRLTVL.

The genes are TRBV25-1 and TRBJ1-3; TRBD1 is a possible D gene (5 bases). V was clipped by 3 bases and J by 0 bases, with 12 bases between them. The germline V gene encodes CDR1 MGHDK and CDR2 SYGVNS. The CDR3 runs to 16 residues. This chain's CDR3 is CASSEWGVSSGNTIYF. The CDR3 bases are TGTGCCAGCAGTGAGTGGGGCGTTAGCTCTGGAAACACCATATATTTT.

V gene TRBV24-1 combines with J gene TRBJ1-2; a weak D match, TRBD1 (5 bases). Trimming took 3 bases from V and 8 from J, leaving 18 bases between them. The CDR3 loop spans 15 amino acids. From germline, CDR1 is KGHDR and CDR2 SFDVKD. The CDR3 spells CATSDSGTSSGGYTF. The CDR3 nucleotides read TGTGCCACCAGTGATAGCGGGACCTCTTCTGGAGGCTACACCTTC.

This clonotype has ten or more counts. The CDR3 DNA reads TGTGCCAGCAGCTTACTCCCGAACACCGGGGAGCTGTTTTTT. It encodes CASSLLPNTGELFF. The rearrangement links TRBV7-2 to TRBJ2-2; D unresolved. The CDR3 has 14 residues. Deletions cut 2 bases from V and 0 bases from J, with 4 bases between. CDR1 is SGHTA and CDR2 is FQGNSA in the germline V gene.

The chain uses TRBV5-5 and TRBJ2-3, with a weak D call TRBD2 (5 bases). The CDR3 consists of 16 residues. V was clipped by 1 base and J by 3 bases, with 15 bases between them. CDR1 and CDR2 from the germline V gene are SGHKS and YYEKEE (reference sequence). The CDR3 loop reads CASSLLLGGLTDTQYF. CDR3 sequence (DNA): TGTGCCAGCAGCTTGTTGCTAGGAGGCTTGACAGATACGCAGTATTTT.

This clonotype showed up just a few times. The chain couples TRBV11-2 to TRBJ2-1; D perhaps matches TRBD2 (7 bases). The CDR3 sequence is 16 residues long. V lost 3 bases, J lost 8 bases, and 20 bases lay in between. The V gene's germline CDR1 is SGHAT and CDR2 FQNNGV. CDR3 nucleotides: TGTGCCAGCAGCTTTGGTGGAAGGGGGGGATTCGATGAGCAGTTCTTC. Translating it yields CASSFGGRGGFDEQFF.